This passage covers 18 T cell receptor beta chains from one sample sequenced in a study of control samples from healthy donors and cancer patients. Here immunoSEQ multiplex PCR was the method, and the copy in TCRdb shows in-frame clones only, minus some. The sample consists of some 49,000 clones, 65% to 90% of them appearing once. Input material: PBMCs. Receptors originate from a woman between 50 and 59 years old with lung cancer.

As regards this clone: Mismatch with germline at one junction end may stem from a read error. The chain employs TRBV2 and TRBJ1-1; D unresolved. This CDR3 has 13 amino acids. The germline gives CDR1 SNHLY, CDR2 FYNNEI. CDR3 nucleotide sequence: TGTGCCAGCAGCGAAGACTGGAACACTGAAGCTTTCTTT. Its protein product is CASSEDWNTEAFF. Full variable domain (rest looked up from reference TRBV2 and TRBJ1-1): EPEVTQTPSHQVTQMGQEVILRCVPISNHLYFYWYRQILGQKVEFLVSFYNNEISEKSEIFDDQFSVERPDGSNFTLKIRSTKLEDSAMYFCASSEDWNTEAFFGQGTRLTVV.

The CDR3 region has the DNA TGTGCCAGCAGCTTAGCGCTGAACACTGAAGCTTTCTTT. The encoded protein is CASSLALNTEAFF. The rearrangement joins TRBV7-9 to TRBJ1-1; unclear D gene. The CDR3 is 13 amino acids. The V and J ends lost 0 bases and 0 bases respectively, with 2 bases between them. CDR1 is SEHNR and CDR2 is FQNEAQ in the germline V gene (reference sequence).

The chain combines TRBV19 with TRBJ2-2; TRBD1 agrees at 8 bases. V was clipped by 7 bases and J by 2 bases; unmatched bases: 6. The CDR3 is 15 residues long. The germline V gene has CDR1 LNHDA and CDR2 SQIVND (reference sequence). The CDR3 DNA sequence: TGTGCCAGTACCCTAGGACAGGGTAACACCGGGGAGCTGTTTTTT. This sequence encodes CASTLGQGNTGELFF.

This clone was seen only a few times. The chain combines TRBV5-5 with TRBJ1-3; unclear D gene. This CDR3 comprises 17 residues. The germline gives CDR1 SGHKS, CDR2 YYEKEE (reference sequence). V lost 1 base to trimming and J lost 0 bases, with 14 bases between them. The CDR3 protein is CASSLLVSGVSGNTIYF. For the CDR3, the DNA is TGTGCCAGCAGCTTGTTGGTCTCGGGTGTCTCTGGAAACACCATATATTTT. Variable domain in full (rest from reference TRBV5-5 and TRBJ1-3): DAGVTQSPTHLIKTRGQQVTLRCSPISGHKSVSWYQQVLGQGPQFIFQYYEKEERGRGNFPDRFSARQFPNYSSELNVNALLLGDSALYLCASSLLVSGVSGNTIYFGEGSWLTVV.

The chain uses TRBV25-1 and TRBJ2-7; maybe TRBD1 (6 bases). V lost 2 bases and J lost 2, with 10 bases in between. The CDR3 contains 14 residues. Germline CDR1 and CDR2: MGHDK and SYGVNS. The CDR3 here is CASSESPGAYEQYF. The CDR3 DNA reads as TGTGCCAGCAGTGAAAGTCCAGGGGCCTACGAGCAGTACTTC.

The DNA of the CDR3 is TGTGCCACCGCATTGCGGGGGTTTACCTACGAGCAGTACTTC. This encodes CATALRGFTYEQYF. This chain connects TRBV15 to TRBJ2-7, with TRBD2 identical over 7 bases. This CDR3 spans 14 amino acids. Germline CDR1 is LNHNV and CDR2 is YYDKDF (reference sequence). After removal of 8 bases from V and 2 bases from J, the junction contained 9 bases not matched to a gene.

The chain joins TRBV11-2 to TRBJ1-1; D ambiguous. This CDR3 has 14 amino acids. Trimming took 5 bases from V and 3 from J, leaving 13 bases between them. CDR1 is SGHAT, CDR2 FQNNGV, per germline. Here the CDR3 reads CASSPLLWDTEAFF. In nucleotides, the CDR3 is TGTGCCAGCAGCCCCCTTTTATGGGACACTGAAGCTTTCTTT.

This chain joins TRBV19 and TRBJ1-1; TRBD1 aligns across 8 bases. The CDR3 loop spans 15 amino acids. The V gene end was trimmed by 4 bases and the J gene end by 4 bases; junction bases not matched to a gene: 8. In germline, CDR1 is LNHDA, CDR2 SQIVND (reference sequence). CDR3: CASSTLARGPTEAFF. In nucleotides, the CDR3 is TGTGCCAGTAGTACCCTAGCCAGGGGGCCCACTGAAGCTTTCTTT.

This clone is a singleton in its sample. The identical CDR3 is also encoded by other nucleotide sequences in the sample. V usage is TRBV5-1 and J usage is TRBJ1-5, with TRBD1 matching over 7 bases. The V gene end was trimmed by 0 bases and the J gene end by 7 bases; junction bases not matched to a gene: 4. From germline, CDR1 is SGHRS and CDR2 YFSETQ. The CDR3 is 14 residues long. This CDR3 reads CASSLGQGGQPQHF. The CDR3 region has the DNA TGCGCCAGCAGCTTGGGGCAGGGGGGGCAGCCCCAGCATTTT.

The chain combines TRBV11-2 with TRBJ2-3; D might be TRBD2 (6 bases). Germline V gene data show CDR1 as SGHAT and CDR2 as FQNNGV. The CDR3 runs to 13 residues. The V gene lost 8 bases and the J gene lost 11 bases, with 20 bases spanning the gap. This CDR3 reads CASSLAGPRQQYF. In DNA form, the CDR3 reads TGTGCCAGCTCCCTTGCGGGGCCGCGTCAGCAGTATTTT.

This clone was detected only a few times. The V gene is TRBV5-4, the J gene TRBJ1-3; D remains ambiguous. Trimming left V 4 bases short and J 3 bases short, with 5 bases between. The CDR3 runs to 12 residues. Germline V CDR1 and CDR2: SGHNT, YYREEE (reference sequence). The CDR3 DNA reads TGTGCCAGCAGCAGGGATGGAAACACCATATATTTT. Its protein product is CASSRDGNTIYF.

The chain uses TRBV4-1 and TRBJ1-2, with a tentative D call TRBD1 (6 bases). The CDR3 runs 13 residues. Germline V CDR1 and CDR2: MGHRA, YSYEKL. Trimming left V 0 bases short and J 7 bases short, with 9 bases between. This CDR3 is CASSQEGASGYTF. The CDR3, as DNA: TGCGCCAGCAGCCAAGAGGGGGCAAGTGGCTACACCTTC.

The chain is built from TRBV15 and TRBJ1-2; D not certain. The CDR3 consists of 12 residues. Trimming stripped 2 bases from V and 1 base from J, with 2 bases between. Per germline, CDR1 LNHNV and CDR2 YYDKDF (reference sequence). The CDR3 loop reads CATSRYNYGYTF. The CDR3 nucleotides are TGTGCCACCAGCAGATATAACTATGGCTACACCTTC.

The chain couples TRBV6-2 or TRBV6-3 to TRBJ2-3, with 8 bases lining up with TRBD2. J gave up 4 bases and V 5 bases, and 5 bases lay outside the gene matches. The CDR3 loop spans 14 amino acids. CDR1 is MNHEY, CDR2 SVGEGT, per germline. CDR3 DNA sequence: TGTGCCAGCAGTCCGGGACTAGGAGCAGATACGCAGTATTTT. Protein product: CASSPGLGADTQYF.

This clone appeared a single time. V gene TRBV28 combines with J gene TRBJ1-1; possibly TRBD1 for D (6 bases). The germline V and J ends were trimmed by 6 bases and 3 bases, with 11 bases remaining between them. Per the germline V gene, CDR1 is MDHEN and CDR2 is SYDVKM. This CDR3 region has 13 residues. The CDR3 reads CASRTGSYTEAFF. The CDR3 nucleotides are TGTGCCAGCAGAACAGGGTCCTACACTGAAGCTTTCTTT. The full variable domain, its missing parts supplied by reference TRBV28 and TRBJ1-1, is DVKVTQSSRYLVKRTGEKVFLECVQDMDHENMFWYRQDPGLGLRLIYFSYDVKMKEKGDIPEGYSVSREKKERFSLILESASTNQTSMYLCASRTGSYTEAFFGQGTRLTVV.

The J gene is TRBJ1-1, the V gene TRBV19; TRBD1 matches 10 bases. In germline, CDR1 is LNHDA, CDR2 SQIVND (reference sequence). The CDR3 loop spans 14 amino acids. Trimming at V came to 6 bases and at J to 3 bases, leaving 4 bases not matched to a gene. CDR3 sequence: CASRDGQGDTEAFF. The DNA of the CDR3 is TGTGCCAGTAGGGATGGACAGGGGGACACTGAAGCTTTCTTT. Full variable domain (outside the CDR3, taken from reference TRBV19 and TRBJ1-1): DGGITQSPKYLFRKEGQNVTLSCEQNLNHDAMYWYRQDPGQGLRLIYYSQIVNDFQKGDIAEGYSVSREKKESFPLTVTSAQKNPTAFYLCASRDGQGDTEAFFGQGTRLTVV.

J is TRBJ2-1 and V is TRBV2; TRBD1 agrees at 7 bases. Germline CDR1 is SNHLY and CDR2 is FYNNEI. Trimming took 10 bases from V and 3 from J; bases not matched to a gene: 12. CDR3 length: 15 amino acids. The CDR3 loop is CATSRDREIYNEQFF. The CDR3 region has the DNA TGTGCCACCTCCCGAGACAGGGAGATCTACAATGAGCAGTTCTTC.

The chain joins TRBV4-1 to TRBJ2-7; D ambiguous. The germline V and J ends were trimmed by 4 bases and 2 bases, with 12 bases remaining between them. This CDR3 has 14 amino acids. Germline V lookup: CDR1 MGHRA, CDR2 YSYEKL. The CDR3 DNA reads TGCGCCAGCAGCCCCCGTTTGGATACCTACGAGCAGTACTTC. Translation gives CASSPRLDTYEQYF.